These 12 T cell receptor beta chains came from one sample sequenced in a study of OX40 agonist ivuxolimab in advanced cancers. Repertoires were generated with immunoSEQ multiplex PCR, while TCRdb's copy carries only in-frame clones and drops some. Among 55,000 to 65,000 clones, roughly nine tenths were seen once, and the ten largest hold more than 13%. The sequencing used CD4+ or CD8+ T cells sorted from blood, collected in a trial of the OX40 agonist ivuxolimab. The source is an adult with an advanced solid tumor such as melanoma, head and neck, liver or kidney cancer.

Here the CDR3 reads CASSGDVGGETQYF. For the CDR3, the DNA is TGTGCCAGCAGTGGGGACGTCGGCGGGGAGACCCAGTACTTC. The rearrangement uses TRBV2 and TRBJ2-5, with D possibly being TRBD1 or TRBD2 (5 bases each). Trimming took 4 bases from V and 5 from J, leaving 14 bases between them. The CDR3 is 14 residues long. Germline CDR1 SNHLY, CDR2 FYNNEI.

The chain employs TRBV9 and TRBJ1-4, with 9 nucleotides matching TRBD1. Per germline, CDR1 SGDLS and CDR2 YYNGEE. V shed 1 base and J 8 bases; nucleotides not matched to a gene: 12. This CDR3 spans 17 amino acids. In DNA, the CDR3 is TGTGCCAGCAGCGTACGCCCCTCCGACAGGGGGAACGAAAAACTGTTTTTT. Translation: CASSVRPSDRGNEKLFF.

The chain uses TRBV28 and TRBJ2-7; 15 bases line up with TRBD2. Germline V gene lookup returns CDR1 MDHEN and CDR2 SYDVKM. The CDR3 totals 21 residues. Germline trimming cut 2 bases from V and 4 bases from J; bases unmatched to any gene: 18. The CDR3 loop reads CASSLGLAGGGMSAFLYEQYF. The DNA of the CDR3 is TGTGCCAGCAGTTTAGGACTAGCGGGAGGGGGTATGTCAGCTTTTCTTTACGAGCAGTACTTC.

In its sample, this clone was seen once. The rearrangement joins TRBV2 to TRBJ2-7; no clear D gene. The CDR3 loop spans 15 amino acids. The germline CDR1 and CDR2 sequences are SNHLY and FYNNEI. Trimming pared 5 bases from V and 1 base from J, leaving 15 bases between. The CDR3: CASSPSRSLSYEQYF. CDR3 in DNA: TGTGCCAGCAGTCCCTCTCGAAGCCTTTCCTACGAGCAGTACTTC. The variable domain in full, completed from reference TRBV2 and TRBJ2-7, reads EPEVTQTPSHQVTQMGQEVILRCVPISNHLYFYWYRQILGQKVEFLVSFYNNEISEKSEIFDDQFSVERPDGSNFTLKIRSTKLEDSAMYFCASSPSRSLSYEQYFGPGTRLTVT.

This clone was seen once. The chain carries TRBV9 and TRBJ2-7, with D uncertain. CDR3 length equals 13 residues. The germline V and J ends were trimmed by 0 bases and 0 bases, with 4 bases remaining between them. The germline gives CDR1 SGDLS, CDR2 YYNGEE. CDR3 amino acids: CASSVGNSYEQYF. The CDR3, as DNA: TGTGCCAGCAGCGTAGGGAACTCCTACGAGCAGTACTTC.

The chain is built from TRBV7-2 and TRBJ2-7, with a tentative D call TRBD1 (6 bases). This CDR3 comprises 15 residues. The germline V gene encodes CDR1 SGHTA and CDR2 FQGNSA. Trimming removed 5 bases at V and 6 bases at J, with 20 bases between. CDR3 loop: CASSPYSRSGVEQYF. The CDR3 DNA reads as TGTGCCAGCAGCCCCTACAGCAGGTCAGGGGTCGAGCAGTACTTC.

This chain links TRBV6-5 with TRBJ2-7; D may be TRBD2 (5 bases). Germline loops: CDR1 MNHEY, CDR2 SVGAGI. V dropped 2 bases and J dropped 9 bases, with 5 bases sitting between them. The CDR3 totals 10 residues. DNA for the CDR3: TGTGCCAGCAGTTACCGGGGGCAGTACTTC. Protein product: CASSYRGQYF.

The chain employs TRBV5-1 and TRBJ1-2; D gene unclear. V lost 0 bases and J 4 bases, leaving 7 bases between the germline ends. The CDR3 is 13 residues long. Per germline, CDR1 SGHRS and CDR2 YFSETQ. The CDR3: CASSLAQIYGYTF. In DNA form, the CDR3 reads TGCGCCAGCAGCTTGGCTCAGATCTATGGCTACACCTTC.

J is TRBJ1-1 and V is TRBV5-1; the D is unclear. Trimming removed 2 bases from V and 0 bases from J, with 5 bases in between. Germline V gene lookup returns CDR1 SGHRS and CDR2 YFSETQ. The length of the CDR3 is 13 residues. The CDR3 nucleotides read TGCGCCAGCAGCTTTACCATGAACACTGAAGCTTTCTTT. This translates into CASSFTMNTEAFF.

The chain recombines TRBV4-1 with TRBJ1-5; maybe TRBD1 (5 bases). The CDR3 contains 15 residues. Germline V CDR1 and CDR2: MGHRA, YSYEKL. V shed 4 bases and J shed 6 bases, with 16 bases lying between them. CDR3: CASSRAGDGSQPQHF. The DNA of the CDR3 is TGCGCCAGCAGCCGGGCGGGGGACGGTTCTCAGCCCCAGCATTTT.

CDR3 in DNA: TGTGCCAGCGGTCAGGGAAATAGAGGAAACACCATATATTTT. It is translated as CASGQGNRGNTIYF. V is TRBV6-5 and J is TRBJ1-3; TRBD1 might be the D (5 bases). V shed 8 bases and J shed 4 bases, with 15 bases lying between them. In germline, CDR1 is MNHEY, CDR2 SVGAGI. The length of the CDR3 is 14 residues.

CDR3 in amino acids: CASSPRFGAGGYEQYF. The CDR3 DNA reads TGTGCCAGCAGTCCCCGCTTCGGAGCGGGGGGCTACGAGCAGTACTTC. V gene TRBV28 combines with J gene TRBJ2-7; 9 nucleotides agree with TRBD2. CDR3 size: 16 residues. In germline, CDR1 is MDHEN, CDR2 SYDVKM. Trimming cost V 5 bases and J 3 bases; bases outside gene matches: 11.